Below, one T cell receptor (beta chain) is given with its context. The assay was immunoSEQ multiplex PCR, and TCRdb's table has in-frame clones only and misses some. Of more than 110,000 clones listed, roughly 91% are singletons. Trimming removed 3 bases at V and 6 bases at J, with 8 bases between. The CDR3 consists of 11 residues. CDR1 GTSNPN and CDR2 SVGIG come from the germline V gene (reference sequence). This entry is derived from a study of T cell responses to AZD1222 COVID-19 vaccine. Sequences were derived from peripheral blood, sampled on day 0 of AZD1222 vaccination. This TCR came from an adult in good health. J is TRBJ1-1 and V is TRBV30; D perhaps matches TRBD1 (6 bases). Written as DNA, the CDR3 is TGTGCCTGGAGACAGGGCGCTGAAGCTTTCTTT. As protein: CAWRQGAEAFF.